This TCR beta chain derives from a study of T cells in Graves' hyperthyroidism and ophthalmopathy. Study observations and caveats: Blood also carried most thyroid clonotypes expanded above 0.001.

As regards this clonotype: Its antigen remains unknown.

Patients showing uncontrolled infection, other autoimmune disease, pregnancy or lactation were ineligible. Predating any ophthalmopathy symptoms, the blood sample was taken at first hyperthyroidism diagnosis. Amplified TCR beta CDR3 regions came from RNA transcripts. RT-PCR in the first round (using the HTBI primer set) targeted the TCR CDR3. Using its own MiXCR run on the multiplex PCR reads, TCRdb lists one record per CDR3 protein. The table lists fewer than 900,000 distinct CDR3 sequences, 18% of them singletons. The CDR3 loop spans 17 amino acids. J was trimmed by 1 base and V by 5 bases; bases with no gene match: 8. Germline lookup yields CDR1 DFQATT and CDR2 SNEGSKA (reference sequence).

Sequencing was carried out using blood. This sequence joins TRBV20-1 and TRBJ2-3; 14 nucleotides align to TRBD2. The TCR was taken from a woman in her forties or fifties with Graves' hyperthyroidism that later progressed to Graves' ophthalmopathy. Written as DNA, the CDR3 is TGCAGTGCTGACCCAATGACTAGCGGGGGGGGCACAGATACGCAGTATTTT. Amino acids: CSADPMTSGGGTDTQYF.